This passage covers 16 T cell receptor beta chains from one sample sequenced in a study of vaccination and CD4 T cells after COVID-19. Sequenced with the Oncomine TCR Beta short-read assay was DNA taken from cultured CD4+ T cells. TCRdb reprocessed the PCR reads via MiXCR and lists one record per CDR3 protein. The sample has approximately 15,000 distinct CDR3 sequences; roughly half are singletons. Regarding treatment: roughly nine-day PBMC culture with coronavirus spike peptide pools or control peptides (ViraFEST assay). Their recognized antigens are unknown. Sequencing used CD4+ T cells from blood, cultured in vitro. These TCRs come from a human donor who had recovered from COVID-19.

The rearrangement links TRBV27 to TRBJ1-2; weak D call: TRBD1 (6 bases). This CDR3 is built from 16 residues. V gave up 4 bases and J gave up 5 bases, with 20 bases separating them. In germline, CDR1 is MNHEY, CDR2 SMNVEV (reference sequence). Here the CDR3 DNA reads TGTGCCAGCAGTTCGCTCAATCCGGGACACCCGTATGGCTACACCTTC. Translation gives CASSSLNPGHPYGYTF.

The chain uses TRBV19 and TRBJ2-2; D is possibly TRBD2 (5 bases). Trimming removed 5 bases at V and 4 bases at J, with 20 bases between. CDR3 size: 17 residues. CDR1 is LNHDA and CDR2 is SQIVND in the germline V gene (reference sequence). The CDR3 loop is CASSLRTSASGTGELFF. As DNA, the CDR3 is TGTGCCAGTAGTTTGCGGACTTCTGCCTCGGGCACCGGGGAGCTGTTTTTT.

This chain uses TRBV7-2 with TRBJ1-6; 7 nucleotides align to TRBD1. CDR1 and CDR2 from the germline V gene are SGHTA and FQGNSA. The CDR3 is 14 residues long. Germline trimming cut 4 bases from V and 7 bases from J; bases unmatched to any gene: 4. The CDR3 loop is CASSSTGNNSPLHF. The DNA of the CDR3 is TGTGCCAGCAGCTCGACAGGGAACAATTCACCCCTCCACTTT.

V is TRBV20-1 and J is TRBJ2-7; D is unresolved. This CDR3 comprises 13 residues. Deletions cut 5 bases from V and 4 bases from J, with 15 bases between. From germline, CDR1 is DFQATT and CDR2 SNEGSKA (reference sequence). The CDR3 coding sequence is TGCAGTGCTTTCCCTCCCTTGCAATACGAGCAGTACTTC. It is translated as CSAFPPLQYEQYF.

The chain has TRBV20-1 and TRBJ2-1, with a tentative D call TRBD2 (5 bases). Germline-derived CDR1 and CDR2 are DFQATT and SNEGSKA (reference sequence). The CDR3 consists of 18 residues. The V and J ends lost 1 base and 3 bases respectively, with 22 bases between them. CDR3 region: CSARVGGKRAPIYNEQFF. In DNA form, the CDR3 reads TGCAGTGCTAGAGTAGGCGGTAAGAGGGCGCCGATCTACAATGAGCAGTTCTTC.

The chain is built from TRBV6-1 and TRBJ2-6, with 9 bases matching TRBD1. The germline V gene encodes CDR1 MNHNS and CDR2 SASEGT. After removal of 4 bases from V and 1 base from J, the junction contained 8 bases not matched to a gene. CDR3 length: 18 amino acids. The CDR3 loop is CASSATGGGVSGANVLTF. For the CDR3, the DNA is TGTGCCAGCAGTGCGACAGGGGGAGGGGTATCTGGGGCCAACGTCCTGACTTTC.

This clonotype has only a few counts. The chain combines TRBV11-2 with TRBJ2-7, with 7 bases lining up with TRBD1. The CDR3 contains 15 residues. The germline gives CDR1 SGHAT, CDR2 FQNNGV. The V and J ends lost 6 bases and 2 bases, in that order; junction bases with no gene match: 10. The CDR3 DNA reads TGTGCCAGCAGTACCCCGGGACAGAAAACCTACGAGCAGTACTTC. The encoded protein is CASSTPGQKTYEQYF.

The genes are TRBV6-1 and TRBJ1-1; 10 positions match TRBD1. V lost 6 bases, J lost 6 bases, and 7 bases stayed unmatched. This CDR3 has 14 amino acids. Germline V lookup: CDR1 MNHNS, CDR2 SASEGT. The CDR3 spells CASSPPGQGSEAFF. CDR3 DNA: TGTGCCAGCAGCCCCCCGGGACAGGGGTCTGAAGCTTTCTTT.

The gene calls are TRBV28 and TRBJ2-2; D is undetermined. The CDR3 spans 14 residues. V lost 3 bases and J 1 base, leaving 6 bases between the germline ends. From germline, CDR1 is MDHEN and CDR2 SYDVKM. The CDR3 DNA follows: TGTGCCAGCAGTTTCTCCGGGAACACCGGGGAGCTGTTTTTT. Translation gives CASSFSGNTGELFF.

This clonotype has only one observation. This chain connects TRBV19 to TRBJ2-7; D is possibly TRBD1 (6 bases). The CDR3 contains 17 residues. Germline V gives CDR1 LNHDA, CDR2 SQIVND (reference sequence). V was pared by 6 bases and J by 4 bases, with 25 bases between. The CDR3 reads CASSIGPGQSLQYEQYF. Here the CDR3 DNA reads TGTGCCAGTAGCATCGGGCCCGGACAGAGTTTGCAGTACGAGCAGTACTTC.

The chain joins TRBV29-1 to TRBJ2-7; D uncertain. Between the trimmed V and J ends, which lost 2 bases and 3 bases, there was a span of 11 bases. Germline loops: CDR1 SQVTM, CDR2 ANQGSEA. CDR3 length: 13 amino acids. The CDR3: CSVERGGNYEQYF. The CDR3 bases are TGCAGCGTTGAACGAGGTGGCAACTACGAGCAGTACTTC.

V gene TRBV20-1 combines with J gene TRBJ1-2; D remains unclear. The ends were cut back, 4 bases at V and 6 bases at J, with 15 bases in the middle. The CDR3 totals 13 residues. Germline CDR1 and CDR2: DFQATT and SNEGSKA (reference sequence). CDR3 in DNA: TGCAGTGCTAATACCCTTGCGACCCATGGCTACACCTTC. Translated: CSANTLATHGYTF.

The CDR3 DNA follows: TGCGCCAGCAGTGACCGGACTAGCGGGGTGGGAGAGCAGTTCTTC. Its translation is CASSDRTSGVGEQFF. The chain uses TRBV10-1 and TRBJ2-1; TRBD2 aligns across 12 bases. The CDR3 spans 15 residues. CDR1 is WNHNN and CDR2 is SYGVQD in the germline V gene (reference sequence). Unmatched junction bases numbered 7, after V lost 3 bases and J lost 10 bases.

The rearrangement uses TRBV27 and TRBJ2-2, with D uncertain. In germline, CDR1 is MNHEY, CDR2 SMNVEV (reference sequence). Trimming took off 6 bases at V and 1 base at J, with 9 bases between the two ends. The CDR3 has 14 residues. In nucleotides, the CDR3 is TGTGCCAGCAGGAGGTCTTTGAACACCGGGGAGCTGTTTTTT. Translation gives CASRRSLNTGELFF.

The chain joins TRBV27 to TRBJ1-1; no clear D gene. In germline, CDR1 is MNHEY, CDR2 SMNVEV (reference sequence). V lost 6 bases and J lost 0, with 17 bases in between. This CDR3 contains 16 residues. CDR3 residues: CASREPASAMNTEAFF. The CDR3 nucleotides are TGTGCCAGCAGAGAGCCCGCATCCGCTATGAACACTGAAGCTTTCTTT.

V is TRBV6-1 and J is TRBJ1-2; 8 bases match TRBD1. The germline CDR1 and CDR2 sequences are MNHNS and SASEGT. V lost 4 bases and J lost 4; bases outside the gene matches: 14. This CDR3 spans 17 amino acids. The CDR3: CASSAHQRTGGRYGYTF. The CDR3 DNA reads as TGTGCCAGCAGTGCACACCAAAGAACAGGGGGACGCTATGGCTACACCTTC.